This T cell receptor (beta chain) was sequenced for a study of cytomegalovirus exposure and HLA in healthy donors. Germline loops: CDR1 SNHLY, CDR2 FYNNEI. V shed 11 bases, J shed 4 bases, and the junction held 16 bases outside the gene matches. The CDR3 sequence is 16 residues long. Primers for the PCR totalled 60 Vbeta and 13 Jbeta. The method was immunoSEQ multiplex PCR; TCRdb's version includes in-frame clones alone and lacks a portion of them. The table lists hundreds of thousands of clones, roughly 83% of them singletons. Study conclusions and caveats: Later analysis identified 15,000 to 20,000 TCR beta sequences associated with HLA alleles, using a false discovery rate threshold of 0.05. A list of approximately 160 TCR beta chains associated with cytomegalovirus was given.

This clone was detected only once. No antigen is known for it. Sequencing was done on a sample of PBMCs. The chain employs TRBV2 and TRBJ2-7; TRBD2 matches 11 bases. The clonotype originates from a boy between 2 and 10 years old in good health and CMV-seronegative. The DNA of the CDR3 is TGTGCCCCCCCCGCCGGGACTAGCGGAGGCGGGTACGAGCAGTACTTC. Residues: CAPPAGTSGGGYEQYF.